These 13 T cell receptor beta chains were all obtained from the same sample, sequenced in a study of blood T cell repertoires in COVID-19. Using immunoSEQ multiplex PCR, the repertoire was profiled, and TCRdb retains in-frame clones only, with some absent. Here the sample spans more than 200,000 clones, about 86% being singletons. What was sequenced was peripheral blood. Receptors originate from a man in his fifties with active or convalescent COVID-19.

In its sample, this clone was seen once. This chain joins TRBV11-2 and TRBJ2-5; 12 bases align to TRBD2. From germline, CDR1 is SGHAT and CDR2 FQNNGV. The J segment lost 2 bases and the V segment lost 5 bases, leaving 12 bases of the junction unmatched. The CDR3 is 18 residues long. DNA of the CDR3: TGTGCCAGCAGCCCATGGGCTAGCGGGGGGGCCGGGCAAGAGACCCAGTACTTC. It yields the protein CASSPWASGGAGQETQYF.

This clone has just a few counts. J is TRBJ2-2 and V is TRBV7-9; no firm D call. The germline V and J ends were trimmed by 6 bases and 4 bases, with 9 bases remaining between them. Germline V CDR1 and CDR2: SEHNR, FQNEAQ (reference sequence). The CDR3 contains 13 residues. CDR3 nucleotide sequence: TGTGCCAGCAGGCTCGCGCCCACCGGGGAGCTGTTTTTT. Translation gives CASRLAPTGELFF. The full variable domain, in which reference TRBV7-9 and TRBJ2-2 provide the parts outside the CDR3, is DTGVSQNPRHKITKRGQNVTFRCDPISEHNRLYWYRQTLGQGPEFLTYFQNEAQLEKSRLLSDRFSAERPKGSFSTLEIQRTEQGDSAMYLCASRLAPTGELFFGEGSRLTVL.

The chain links TRBV19 to TRBJ1-4; no clear D gene. The CDR3 is made up of 12 amino acids. V lost 6 bases to trimming and J lost 8 bases, with 10 bases between them. Per the germline V gene, CDR1 is LNHDA and CDR2 is SQIVND (reference sequence). The CDR3 coding sequence is TGTGCCAGTAGGCGCTCCCGGGAAAAACTGTTTTTT. Its translation: CASRRSREKLFF.

The V call is TRBV12-3 or TRBV12-4, the J call TRBJ2-5, with a tentative D call TRBD2 (5 bases). V gave up 3 bases and J gave up 7 bases, with 9 bases separating them. This CDR3 comprises 12 residues. The CDR3 nucleotides read TGTGCCAGCAGTTTGGGAGACTCGACCCAGTACTTC. It yields the protein CASSLGDSTQYF.

The chain combines TRBV7-9 with TRBJ1-1, with D maybe TRBD1 (5 bases). The length of the CDR3 is 14 residues. The germline V and J ends were trimmed by 3 bases and 4 bases, with 12 bases remaining between them. The V gene's germline CDR1 is SEHNR and CDR2 FQNEAQ (reference sequence). CDR3 coding DNA: TGTGCCAGCAGCTTGGGCGGGGGGGGCACTGAAGCTTTCTTT. It translates to CASSLGGGGTEAFF.

The chain is built from TRBV11-1 and TRBJ2-7, with a possible D match to TRBD2 (6 bases). Germline CDR1 is SGHAT and CDR2 is FQDESV (reference sequence). The CDR3 totals 12 residues. Trimming shortened V by 4 bases and J by 4 bases, and 8 bases separated the two germline ends. The CDR3 spells CASSYGGYEQYF. The CDR3 bases are TGTGCCAGCAGCTATGGGGGGTACGAGCAGTACTTC.

This chain joins TRBV7-9 and TRBJ2-7; a weak D match, TRBD1 (6 bases). The CDR3 covers 14 residues. V lost 3 bases to trimming and J lost 0 bases, with 9 bases between them. Germline CDR1 reads SEHNR; CDR2 reads FQNEAQ (reference sequence). The CDR3: CASSLTGNSYEQYF. In DNA form, the CDR3 reads TGTGCCAGCAGCTTGACAGGAAACTCCTACGAGCAGTACTTC.

The J gene is TRBJ1-5, the V gene TRBV4-3; weak D call: TRBD1 (6 bases). This CDR3 region has 16 residues. The germline V and J ends were trimmed by 0 bases and 4 bases, with 13 bases remaining between them. The germline CDR1 and CDR2 sequences are LGHNA and YSLEER. CDR3 in amino acids: CASSQDPWGPNQPQHF. For the CDR3, the DNA is TGCGCCAGCAGCCAAGACCCCTGGGGGCCAAATCAGCCCCAGCATTTT.

This clone occurred many times. V gene TRBV7-2 combines with J gene TRBJ2-7, with 8 nucleotides matching TRBD1. Per germline, CDR1 SGHTA and CDR2 FQGNSA. V trimming: 1 base; J trimming: 3 bases; junction bases outside the gene matches: 2. The length of the CDR3 is 14 residues. The CDR3 DNA reads as TGTGCCAGCAGCTTAGGACAGGGGAACTACGAGCAGTACTTC. Its translation is CASSLGQGNYEQYF.

The chain carries TRBV28 and TRBJ2-1; 10 positions match TRBD2. This CDR3 is 15 amino acids long. V shed 1 base and J 8 bases; nucleotides not matched to a gene: 5. Looked up from germline, CDR1 is MDHEN and CDR2 is SYDVKM. The CDR3 loop is CASSLSAGGRHEQFF. In DNA, the CDR3 is TGTGCCAGCAGTTTATCAGCGGGGGGGCGCCATGAGCAGTTCTTC.

CDR3 bases: TGTGCCAGCAGCCTATTCCAGAACACCGGGGAGCTGTTTTTT. As protein: CASSLFQNTGELFF. The gene calls are TRBV7-3 and TRBJ2-2, with D unresolved. CDR3 length: 14 residues. Germline assignment: CDR1 SGHTA and CDR2 FQGTGA. V shed 5 bases and J shed 1 base, with 8 bases lying between them.

The J gene is TRBJ1-1, the V gene TRBV29-1; D is possibly TRBD1 (6 bases). CDR3 length: 12 residues. Trimming shortened V by 5 bases and J by 5 bases, and 12 bases separated the two germline ends. In germline, CDR1 is SQVTM, CDR2 ANQGSEA. CDR3 region: CSVWGGATEAFF. CDR3 sequence (DNA): TGCAGCGTTTGGGGGGGGGCTACTGAAGCTTTCTTT.

V usage is TRBV18 and J usage is TRBJ2-7, with TRBD1 matching over 10 bases. This CDR3 spans 15 amino acids. Germline lookup yields CDR1 KGHSH and CDR2 LQKENI. Trimming took 4 bases from V and 2 from J; bases not matched to a gene: 5. The CDR3 nucleotides read TGTGCCAGCTCACTCGGGACAGGGGACCCCTACGAGCAGTACTTC. Its translation is CASSLGTGDPYEQYF.